This is a list of T cell receptor beta chains from one sample in a study of T cells in Graves' hyperthyroidism and ophthalmopathy. A single record per CDR3 protein comes from TCRdb applying MiXCR to the multiplex PCR reads. Counted here are over 150,000 distinct CDR3 sequences, less than 20% occurring once; the ten biggest clones make up approximately 56%. Source material: blood. The receptor source for this set is a woman in her forties or fifties with Graves' hyperthyroidism. The CDR3 runs from the conserved cysteine through the conserved F or W. Fields, in order: clone size, J gene, D gene, V gene, CDR3 protein, CDR3 DNA. A D gene is named only where the DNA matches it firmly. Clone size is stated in some rows and not others, as once, few, many or a class when expanded.

>.|TRBJ1-2|.|TRBV20-1
CSARDPGGRLHYGYTF
TGCAGTGCTAGAGATCCGGGGGGGCGCCTACACTATGGCTACACCTTC
>.|TRBJ1-1|TRBD1|TRBV3-1
CASSQSTGGGTEAFF
TGTGCCAGCAGCCAATCGACAGGGGGGGGCACTGAAGCTTTCTTT
>.|TRBJ2-2|.|TRBV6-2/TRBV6-3
CASTRAGAQAGELFF
TGTGCCAGCACGAGGGCAGGGGCCCAAGCCGGGGAGCTGTTTTTT
>few|TRBJ1-2|.|TRBV9
CASSGATSGAVSNYGYTF
TGTGCCAGCAGCGGGGCGACCTCGGGGGCAGTTAGTAACTATGGCTACACCTTC
>.|TRBJ2-7|.|TRBV28
CASTAGIAYEQYF
TGTGCCAGCACCGCAGGGATCGCCTACGAGCAGTACTTC
>many|TRBJ1-2|.|TRBV7-9
CASSLERDFYGYTF
TGTGCCAGCAGCTTAGAGCGGGACTTCTATGGCTACACCTTC
>many|TRBJ2-1|TRBD1|TRBV12-3/TRBV12-4
CASSSDRGSYNEQFF
TGTGCCAGCAGTTCGGACAGGGGATCCTACAATGAGCAGTTCTTC
>few|TRBJ1-5|.|TRBV28
CASRPSGQYNQPQHF
TGTGCCAGCAGACCCAGCGGACAGTACAATCAGCCCCAGCATTTT
>many|TRBJ1-3|.|TRBV12-3/TRBV12-4
CASRSGYGGNTIYF
TGTGCCAGCAGGTCAGGGTACGGTGGAAACACCATATATTTT
>many|TRBJ1-2|.|TRBV6-5
CASSYSQQSHGYTF
TGTGCCAGCAGTTACTCCCAGCAGAGCCATGGCTACACCTTC